This T cell receptor beta chain is from a study of CDR3 diversity in severe acne. From the PCR reads, TCRdb called clonotypes with MiXCR, one entry per CDR3 protein. The table lists around 91,000 distinct CDR3 sequences, roughly 51% of them singletons, with roughly an eighth in the top ten. In germline, CDR1 is DFQATT, CDR2 SNEGSKA (reference sequence). The CDR3 loop spans 12 amino acids. The specimen sequenced was blood. This sequence was found in a male donor in good health, without acne. The chain uses TRBV20-1 and TRBJ1-4; 8 bases align to TRBD1. CDR3: CSFSGGELELFF. The CDR3 DNA reads TGCTCATTTTCAGGGGGCGAGCTGGAACTGTTTTTT.